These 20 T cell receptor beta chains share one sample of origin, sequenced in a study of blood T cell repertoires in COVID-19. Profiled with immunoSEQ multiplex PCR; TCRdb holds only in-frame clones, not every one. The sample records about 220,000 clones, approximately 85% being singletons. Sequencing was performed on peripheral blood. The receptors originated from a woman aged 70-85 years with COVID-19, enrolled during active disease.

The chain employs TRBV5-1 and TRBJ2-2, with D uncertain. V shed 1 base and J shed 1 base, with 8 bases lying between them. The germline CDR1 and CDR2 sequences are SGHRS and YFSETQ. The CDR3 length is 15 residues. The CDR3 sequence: CASSLFSGNTGELFF. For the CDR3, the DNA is TGCGCCAGCAGCTTGTTTTCAGGGAACACCGGGGAGCTGTTTTTT.

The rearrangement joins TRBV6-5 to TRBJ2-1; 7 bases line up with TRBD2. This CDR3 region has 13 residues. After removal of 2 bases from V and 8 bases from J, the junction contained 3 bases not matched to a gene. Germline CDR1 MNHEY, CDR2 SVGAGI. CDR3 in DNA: TGTGCCAGCAGTTACCGGGGGGATGATGAGCAGTTCTTC. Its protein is CASSYRGDDEQFF.

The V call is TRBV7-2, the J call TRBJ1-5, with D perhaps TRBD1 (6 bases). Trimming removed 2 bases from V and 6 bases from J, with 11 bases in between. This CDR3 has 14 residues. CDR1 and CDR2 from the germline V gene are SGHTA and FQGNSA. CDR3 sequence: CASSLNRAAQPQHF. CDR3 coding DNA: TGTGCCAGCAGCTTAAACAGGGCGGCTCAGCCCCAGCATTTT.

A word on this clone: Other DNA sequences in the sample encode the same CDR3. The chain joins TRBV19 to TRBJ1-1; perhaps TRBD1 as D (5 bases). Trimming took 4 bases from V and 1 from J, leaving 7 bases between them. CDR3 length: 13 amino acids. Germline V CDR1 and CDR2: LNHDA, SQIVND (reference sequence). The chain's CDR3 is CASSTTANTEAFF. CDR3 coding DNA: TGTGCCAGTAGTACGACAGCGAACACTGAAGCTTTCTTT.

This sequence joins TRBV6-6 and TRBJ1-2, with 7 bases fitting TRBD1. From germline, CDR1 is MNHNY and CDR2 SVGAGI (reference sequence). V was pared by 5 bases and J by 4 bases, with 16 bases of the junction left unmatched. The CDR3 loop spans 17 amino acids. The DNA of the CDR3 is TGTGCCAGCAGTCAGGGACAGACCAAGATTACCTCCTATGGCTACACCTTC. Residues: CASSQGQTKITSYGYTF.

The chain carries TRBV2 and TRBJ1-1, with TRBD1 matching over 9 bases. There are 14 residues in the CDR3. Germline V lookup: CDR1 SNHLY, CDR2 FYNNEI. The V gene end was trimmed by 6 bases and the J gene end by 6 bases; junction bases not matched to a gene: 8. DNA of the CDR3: TGTGCCAGCAGGTATAGGACAGGGGCGTCTGAAGCTTTCTTT. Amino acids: CASRYRTGASEAFF.

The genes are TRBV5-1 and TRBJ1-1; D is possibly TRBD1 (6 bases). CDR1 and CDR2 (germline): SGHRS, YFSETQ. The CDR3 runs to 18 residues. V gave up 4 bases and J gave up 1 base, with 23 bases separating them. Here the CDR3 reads CASSPLPVGSGANTEAFF. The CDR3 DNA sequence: TGCGCCAGCAGCCCCCTCCCGGTCGGTTCAGGGGCGAACACTGAAGCTTTCTTT. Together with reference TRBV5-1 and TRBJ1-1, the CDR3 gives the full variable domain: KAGVTQTPRYLIKTRGQQVTLSCSPISGHRSVSWYQQTPGQGLQFLFEYFSETQRNKGNFPGRFSGRQFSNSRSEMNVSTLELGDSALYLCASSPLPVGSGANTEAFFGQGTRLTVV.

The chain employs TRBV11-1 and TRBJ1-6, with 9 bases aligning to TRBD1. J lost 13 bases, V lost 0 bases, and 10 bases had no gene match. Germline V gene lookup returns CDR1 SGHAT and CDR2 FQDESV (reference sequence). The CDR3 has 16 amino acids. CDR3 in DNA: TGTGCCAGCAGCTTAGCGACGACAGGGGGACTCGTCCCCCTCCACTTT. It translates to CASSLATTGGLVPLHF.

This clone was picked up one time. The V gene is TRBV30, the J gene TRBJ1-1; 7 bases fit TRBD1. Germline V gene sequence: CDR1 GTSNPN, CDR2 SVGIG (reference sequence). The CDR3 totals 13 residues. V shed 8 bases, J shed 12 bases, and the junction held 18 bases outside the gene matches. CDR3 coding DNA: TGTGCCCGGGACCTCGACAGGGACCAGGTTCCTTTCTTT. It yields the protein CARDLDRDQVPFF.

The CDR3 reads CASSLTRPGQELYGYTF. CDR3 nucleotides: TGTGCCAGCAGCCTCACAAGGCCGGGACAGGAGCTCTATGGCTACACCTTC. The chain carries TRBV7-8 and TRBJ1-2; 8 bases are shared with TRBD1. The CDR3 extends over 17 amino acids. V dropped 5 bases and J dropped 4; count of bases not matched to a gene: 15. CDR1 and CDR2 (germline): SGHVS, FQNEAQ. The whole variable domain, remainder taken from reference TRBV7-8 and TRBJ1-2, is GAGVSQSPRYKVAKRGQDVALRCDPISGHVSLFWYQQALGQGPEFLTYFQNEAQLDKSGLPSDRFFAERPEGSVSTLKIQRTQQEDSAVYLCASSLTRPGQELYGYTFGSGTRLTVV.

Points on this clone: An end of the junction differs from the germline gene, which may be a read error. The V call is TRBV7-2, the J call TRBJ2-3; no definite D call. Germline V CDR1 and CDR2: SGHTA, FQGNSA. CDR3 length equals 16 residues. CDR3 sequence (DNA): TGTGCCGGCAGCTCTTCGGGTGCCTCTAGCACAGATACGCAGTATTTT. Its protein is CAGSSSGASSTDTQYF.

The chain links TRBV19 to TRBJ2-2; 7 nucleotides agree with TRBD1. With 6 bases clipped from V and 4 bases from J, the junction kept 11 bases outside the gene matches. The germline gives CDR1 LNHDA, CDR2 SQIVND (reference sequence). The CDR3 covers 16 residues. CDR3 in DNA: TGTGCCAGTAGCTCCGGACAGGTCAAGACCACCGGGGAGCTGTTTTTT. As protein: CASSSGQVKTTGELFF.

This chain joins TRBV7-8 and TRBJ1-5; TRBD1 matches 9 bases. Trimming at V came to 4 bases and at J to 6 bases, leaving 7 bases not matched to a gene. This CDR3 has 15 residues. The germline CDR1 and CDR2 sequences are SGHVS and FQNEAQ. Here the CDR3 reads CASSSGTGLVQPQHF. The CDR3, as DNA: TGTGCCAGCAGCTCGGGGACAGGGTTGGTTCAGCCCCAGCATTTT.

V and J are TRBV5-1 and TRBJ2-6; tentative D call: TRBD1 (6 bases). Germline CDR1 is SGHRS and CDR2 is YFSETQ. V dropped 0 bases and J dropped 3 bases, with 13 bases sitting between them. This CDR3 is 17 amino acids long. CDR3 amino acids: CASSLANRVDGANVLTF. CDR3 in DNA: TGCGCCAGCAGCTTGGCCAACAGGGTAGATGGGGCCAACGTCCTGACTTTC.

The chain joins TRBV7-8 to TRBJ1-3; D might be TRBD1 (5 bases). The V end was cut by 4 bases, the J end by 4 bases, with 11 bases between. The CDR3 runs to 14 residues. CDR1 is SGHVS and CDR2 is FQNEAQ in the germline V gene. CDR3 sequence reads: CASSYTTAGNTIYF. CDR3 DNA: TGTGCCAGCAGCTATACGACAGCCGGAAACACCATATATTTT.

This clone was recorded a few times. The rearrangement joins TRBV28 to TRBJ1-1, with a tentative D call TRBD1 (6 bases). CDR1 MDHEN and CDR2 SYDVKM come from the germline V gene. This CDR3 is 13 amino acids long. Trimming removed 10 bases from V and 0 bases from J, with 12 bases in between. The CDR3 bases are TGTGCCATCCTCGGACAGATGAACACTGAAGCTTTCTTT. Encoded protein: CAILGQMNTEAFF.

The CDR3 nucleotides read TGTGCCAGCAGCTTAGTCAGCTCTGGGGCCAACGTCCTGACTTTC. As protein: CASSLVSSGANVLTF. The chain has TRBV7-2 and TRBJ2-6; D is uncertain. Trimming took 1 base from V and 0 from J, leaving 4 bases between them. This CDR3 is built from 15 residues. Germline-derived CDR1 and CDR2 are SGHTA and FQGNSA. Full variable domain (rest looked up from reference TRBV7-2 and TRBJ2-6): GAGVSQSPSNKVTEKGKDVELRCDPISGHTALYWYRQSLGQGLEFLIYFQGNSAPDKSGLPSDRFSAERTGGSVSTLTIQRTQQEDSAVYLCASSLVSSGANVLTFGAGSRLTVL.

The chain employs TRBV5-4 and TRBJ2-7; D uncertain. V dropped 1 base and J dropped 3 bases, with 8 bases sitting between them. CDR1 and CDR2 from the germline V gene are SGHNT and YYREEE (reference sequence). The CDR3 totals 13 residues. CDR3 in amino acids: CASSLMGNYEQYF. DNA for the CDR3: TGTGCCAGCAGCTTGATGGGCAACTACGAGCAGTACTTC.

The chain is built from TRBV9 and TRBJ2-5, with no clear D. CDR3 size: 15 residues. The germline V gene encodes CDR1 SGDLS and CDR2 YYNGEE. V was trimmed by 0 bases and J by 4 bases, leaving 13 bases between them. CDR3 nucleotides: TGTGCCAGCAGCGTAGGACCAGCGTCCGTAGAGACCCAGTACTTC. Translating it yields CASSVGPASVETQYF.

The CDR3 DNA is TGTGCCAGCAGCCCACGGACAGGGGTCGGCACTGAAGCTTTCTTT. It codes for CASSPRTGVGTEAFF. This chain links TRBV9 with TRBJ1-1, with TRBD1 matching 9 bases. Germline CDR1 is SGDLS and CDR2 is YYNGEE. This CDR3 is built from 15 residues. J gave up 4 bases and V 4 bases, and 8 bases lay outside the gene matches.